Following are 19 T cell receptor beta chains from one sample sequenced in a study of beta chain features in type 1 diabetes. Every bit of the isolated RNA underwent reverse transcription, so sequencing read expressed TCRB transcripts. Only in-frame clones appear in the TCRdb table, and some are missing; sequencing was by immunoSEQ multiplex PCR. In the table there are about 140,000 clones, over 8% of which are singletons. Sequencing was done on a sample of central memory CD4+ T cells from blood. The receptor set was obtained from a woman in her 40s in good health.

This clone appeared a few times. The chain links TRBV5-1 to TRBJ2-7, with D possibly being TRBD2 (6 bases). V lost 9 bases and J 1 base, leaving 17 bases between the germline ends. Germline V gene sequence: CDR1 SGHRS, CDR2 YFSETQ. The CDR3 is made up of 14 amino acids. The CDR3 nucleotides read TGCGCCACCTCCGGTTGGGCGGGGTCCTACGAGCAGTACTTC. Its protein is CATSGWAGSYEQYF. Based on the CDR3 plus reference TRBV5-1 and TRBJ2-7, the full variable domain is KAGVTQTPRYLIKTRGQQVTLSCSPISGHRSVSWYQQTPGQGLQFLFEYFSETQRNKGNFPGRFSGRQFSNSRSEMNVSTLELGDSALYLCATSGWAGSYEQYFGPGTRLTVT.

The chain uses TRBV5-1 and TRBJ1-3; 8 bases line up with TRBD1. This CDR3 has 18 residues. Unmatched junction bases numbered 12, after V lost 4 bases and J lost 0 bases. Germline V gives CDR1 SGHRS, CDR2 YFSETQ. The CDR3 coding sequence is TGCGCCAGCAGCCGCTGGACAGGGACCCTTTCCTCTGGAAACACCATATATTTT. This encodes CASSRWTGTLSSGNTIYF.

The V gene is TRBV6-5, the J gene TRBJ2-4, with D tentatively TRBD2 (5 bases). CDR3 length equals 13 residues. In germline, CDR1 is MNHEY, CDR2 SVGAGI. The V end lost 6 bases, the J end lost 5 bases, and 11 bases lay between the germline ends. The CDR3, as DNA: TGTGCCAGCAGAGACCGGGGTCAAAACATTCAGTACTTC. It codes for CASRDRGQNIQYF.

In DNA, the CDR3 is TGTGCCAGCAGCCGAGGGGGGGAGGAAAAACTGTTTTTT. It is translated as CASSRGGEEKLFF. V usage is TRBV11-2 and J usage is TRBJ1-4; the D gene is possibly TRBD1 (6 bases). V was clipped by 5 bases and J by 8 bases, with 12 bases between them. CDR1 and CDR2 from the germline V gene are SGHAT and FQNNGV. This CDR3 is built from 13 residues. Together with reference TRBV11-2 and TRBJ1-4, the CDR3 gives the full variable domain: EAGVAQSPRYKIIEKRQSVAFWCNPISGHATLYWYQQILGQGPKLLIQFQNNGVVDDSQLPKDRFSAERLKGVDSTLKIQPAKLEDSAVYLCASSRGGEEKLFFGSGTQLSVL.

This clone appeared a few times. The chain links TRBV5-1 to TRBJ2-3; 8 positions agree with TRBD2. CDR3 length equals 16 residues. V lost 0 bases, J lost 0 bases, and 3 bases stayed unmatched. Germline CDR1 SGHRS, CDR2 YFSETQ. CDR3 DNA sequence: TGCGCCAGCAGCTTGGCCTTAGCGGGGAGCACAGATACGCAGTATTTT. Translating gives CASSLALAGSTDTQYF.

In its sample, this clone was seen a few times. The gene calls are TRBV19 and TRBJ2-1; 7 bases line up with TRBD1. Per germline, CDR1 LNHDA and CDR2 SQIVND (reference sequence). The CDR3 runs 14 residues. With V trimmed by 5 bases and J by 6 bases, 7 bases remained unmatched. The CDR3 reads CASSPWDSINEQFF. Here the CDR3 DNA reads TGTGCCAGTAGTCCCTGGGACAGCATCAATGAGCAGTTCTTC.

The chain recombines TRBV6-5 with TRBJ1-6; 8 nucleotides match TRBD1. CDR1 and CDR2 from the germline V gene are MNHEY and SVGAGI. The CDR3 is 14 residues long. This CDR3 reads CATATGDGGSPLHF. Written as DNA, the CDR3 is TGTGCTACGGCGACAGGGGATGGTGGTTCACCCCTCCACTTT.

CDR3 region: CAISESTGRPRGYTF. DNA of the CDR3: TGTGCCATCAGTGAGTCGACAGGGAGGCCCCGAGGCTACACCTTC. This chain joins TRBV10-3 and TRBJ1-2; 7 nucleotides align to TRBD1. Germline V gene data show CDR1 as ENHRY and CDR2 as SYGVKD. This CDR3 region has 15 residues. J was trimmed by 8 bases and V by 0 bases; bases with no gene match: 9.

This sequence joins TRBV7-2 and TRBJ1-6, with TRBD1 identical over 8 bases. V shed 5 bases and J 8 bases; nucleotides not matched to a gene: 5. Germline CDR1 reads SGHTA; CDR2 reads FQGNSA. This CDR3 comprises 14 residues. The CDR3 bases are TGTGCCAGCAGCCAGGGGGCAGGGGATTCACCCCTCCACTTT. This gives the protein CASSQGAGDSPLHF.

The chain couples TRBV19 to TRBJ2-5; 7 bases are shared with TRBD1. In germline, CDR1 is LNHDA, CDR2 SQIVND (reference sequence). J gave up 2 bases and V 3 bases, and 6 bases lay outside the gene matches. The CDR3 loop spans 15 amino acids. In nucleotides, the CDR3 is TGTGCCAGTAGTATTAGGACAGGACCACAAGAGACCCAGTACTTC. Translation: CASSIRTGPQETQYF.

The chain combines TRBV10-3 with TRBJ1-1, with 7 positions matching TRBD1. The CDR3 has 14 residues. V shed 2 bases and J 5 bases; nucleotides not matched to a gene: 5. Germline CDR1 and CDR2: ENHRY and SYGVKD. In DNA, the CDR3 is TGTGCCATCAGTGAGCGAGGGGGCGGGACTGAAGCTTTCTTT. This codes for CAISERGGGTEAFF.

The table lists this clone with a few counts. The V gene is TRBV28, the J gene TRBJ2-5, with a possible D match to TRBD2 (7 bases). The V gene lost 7 bases and the J gene lost 4 bases, with 19 bases spanning the gap. This CDR3 is 15 amino acids long. Per the germline V gene, CDR1 is MDHEN and CDR2 is SYDVKM. The CDR3 here is CASIWGGRLGETQYF. The CDR3 DNA reads as TGTGCCAGCATCTGGGGGGGGCGACTGGGAGAGACCCAGTACTTC.

This chain connects TRBV19 to TRBJ2-7, with 7 bases identical to TRBD1. This CDR3 region has 13 residues. Germline V gives CDR1 LNHDA, CDR2 SQIVND (reference sequence). Unmatched junction bases numbered 7, after V lost 7 bases and J lost 4 bases. This CDR3 is CASTGDSWYEQYF. In nucleotides, the CDR3 is TGTGCCAGTACCGGGGACAGTTGGTACGAGCAGTACTTC.

To note about this clone: A read error may account for a junction end that differs from germline. This chain connects TRBV6-1 to TRBJ2-7, with 7 positions matching TRBD1. The CDR3 is 11 amino acids. Germline V gene sequence: CDR1 MNHNS, CDR2 SASEGT. CDR3 sequence reads: CASSAAPGQIF. The CDR3 nucleotides are TGTGCCAGCAGTGCCGCCCCGGGACAGATATTC.

The rearrangement links TRBV7-2 to TRBJ2-7, with a tentative D call TRBD1 (6 bases). CDR3 length: 14 amino acids. V was cut by 1 base and J by 6 bases, with 13 bases left in between. The germline gives CDR1 SGHTA, CDR2 FQGNSA. This CDR3 is CASSLDRASREQYF. The CDR3 DNA sequence: TGTGCCAGCAGCTTAGACAGGGCTTCGCGCGAGCAGTACTTC.

This clone was observed a few times. J is TRBJ2-1 and V is TRBV7-9, with D possibly being TRBD2 (7 bases). V was pared by 5 bases and J by 0 bases, with 14 bases between. Looked up from germline, CDR1 is SEHNR and CDR2 is FQNEAQ (reference sequence). The CDR3 length is 16 residues. The CDR3 loop is CASSIIGGPSYNEQFF. The CDR3 DNA sequence: TGTGCCAGCAGCATAATCGGGGGGCCCTCCTACAATGAGCAGTTCTTC.

This clone has ten or more counts. The V gene is TRBV29-1, the J gene TRBJ2-4, with D maybe TRBD1 (6 bases). The CDR3 runs 10 residues. The V gene's germline CDR1 is SQVTM and CDR2 ANQGSEA. With 4 bases removed from V and 8 bases from J, the gap between germline ends came to 6 bases. The CDR3 DNA follows: TGCAGCGTTGGGGGGCACATTCAGTACTTC. Residues: CSVGGHIQYF.

This clone turned up a few times. The chain combines TRBV2 with TRBJ1-3; 8 nucleotides line up with TRBD1. V lost 4 bases, J lost 1 base, and 6 bases stayed unmatched. Germline CDR1 and CDR2: SNHLY and FYNNEI. This CDR3 spans 16 amino acids. Here the CDR3 DNA reads TGTGCCAGCAGTGGAACAGGGGGGACATCTGGAAACACCATATATTTT. This codes for CASSGTGGTSGNTIYF.

V and J are TRBV18 and TRBJ2-7, with 7 bases aligning to TRBD1. The CDR3 contains 14 residues. J lost 3 bases, V lost 0 bases, and 2 bases had no gene match. Per germline, CDR1 KGHSH and CDR2 LQKENI. The chain's CDR3 is CASSPPGQSYEQYF. The CDR3 DNA is TGTGCCAGCTCACCACCGGGACAGAGCTACGAGCAGTACTTC.